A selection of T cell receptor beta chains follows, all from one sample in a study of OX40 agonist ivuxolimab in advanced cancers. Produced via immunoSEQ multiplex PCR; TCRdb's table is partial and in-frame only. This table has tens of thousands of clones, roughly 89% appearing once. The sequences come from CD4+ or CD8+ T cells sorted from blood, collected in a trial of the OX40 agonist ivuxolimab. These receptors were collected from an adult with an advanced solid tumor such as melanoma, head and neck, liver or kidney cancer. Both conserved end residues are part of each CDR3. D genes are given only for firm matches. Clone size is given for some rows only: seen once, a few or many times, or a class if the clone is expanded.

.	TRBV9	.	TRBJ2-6	TGTGCCAGCAGTGCTTCTGGGGCCAACGTCCTGACTTTC	CASSASGANVLTF
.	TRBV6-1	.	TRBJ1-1	TGTGCCAGCAGTGAAGAGGGGTACGGGGACACTGAAGCTTTCTTT	CASSEEGYGDTEAFF
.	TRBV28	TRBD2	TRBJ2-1	TGTGCCAGCAGTTCCACGGGTAGCGGGTCACAGTTCTTC	CASSSTGSGSQFF
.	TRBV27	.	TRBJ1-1	TGTGCCAGCAGTTCCTTCCTGCGGAGGAGGACTGAAGCTTTCTTT	CASSSFLRRRTEAFF
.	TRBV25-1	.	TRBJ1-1	TGTGCCAGCAGTGACTACAGGGTAGGGAACACTGAAGCTTTCTTT	CASSDYRVGNTEAFF
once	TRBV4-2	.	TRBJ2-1	TGTGCCAGCAGCCAAGTCACCAATGAGCAGTTCTTC	CASSQVTNEQFF
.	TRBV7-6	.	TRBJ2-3	TGTGCCAGCAGCTTACTCTTTAGCACAGATACGCAGTATTTT	CASSLLFSTDTQYF
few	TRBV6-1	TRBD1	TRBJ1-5	TGTGCCAGCAGTGACCCCGGACAGGGTAACAATCAGCCCCAGCATTTT	CASSDPGQGNNQPQHF
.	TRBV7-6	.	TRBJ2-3	TGTGCCAGCAGCCCACAGACGGCCGCTGGCACAGATACGCAGTATTTT	CASSPQTAAGTDTQYF
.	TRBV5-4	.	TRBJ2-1	TGTGCCAGCAGCTTGCCGGGACTGAGAAGCTCCTACAATGAGCAGTTCTTC	CASSLPGLRSSYNEQFF
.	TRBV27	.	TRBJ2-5	TGTGCCAGCAGGCGGGGCCAAGAGACCCAGTACTTC	CASRRGQETQYF
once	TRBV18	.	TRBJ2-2	TGTGCCAGCTCACCACCCGTCGCGGCTGACACCGGGGAGCTGTTTTTT	CASSPPVAADTGELFF
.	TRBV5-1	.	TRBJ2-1	TGCGCCAGCAGCCTTCAATCAGGGAGCTCCTACAATGAGCAGTTCTTC	CASSLQSGSSYNEQFF
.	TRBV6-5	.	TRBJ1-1	TGTGCCACATGGCGGGGGCAGGACACTGAAGCTTTCTTT	CATWRGQDTEAFF
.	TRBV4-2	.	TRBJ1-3	TGTGCCAGCAGCCAAGATTGGTGGCAGAGAGGAAACACCATATATTTT	CASSQDWWQRGNTIYF
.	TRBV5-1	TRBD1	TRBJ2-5	TGCGCCAGCAGCACCGGACAGGACCAAGAGACCCAGTACTTC	CASSTGQDQETQYF
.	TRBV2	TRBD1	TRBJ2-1	TGTGCCAGCAAACAGGGGGCTTACAATGAGCAGTTCTTC	CASKQGAYNEQFF
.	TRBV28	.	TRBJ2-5	TGTGCCAGCAGATCACCGGGGCGGACCCAGTACTTC	CASRSPGRTQYF
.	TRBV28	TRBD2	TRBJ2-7	TGTGCCAGCAGTCTGCCGGGACTAGCGTTCTCCTACGAGCAGTACTTC	CASSLPGLAFSYEQYF
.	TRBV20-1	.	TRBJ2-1	TGCAGTGCTACATACAATGAGCAGTTCTTC	CSATYNEQFF
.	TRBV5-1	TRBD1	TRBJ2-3	TGCGCCAGCAGCTCCACAGGGGCTACAGATACGCAGTATTTT	CASSSTGATDTQYF
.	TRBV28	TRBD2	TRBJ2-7	TGTGCCAGCAGGACCGGGACTAGCGGGGGAACCTACGAGCAGTACTTC	CASRTGTSGGTYEQYF
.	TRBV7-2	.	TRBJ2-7	TGTGCCAGCAGCGGCGGCTGGGGGCCTGCTTACGAGCAGTACTTC	CASSGGWGPAYEQYF
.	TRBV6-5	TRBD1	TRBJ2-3	TGTGCCAGCAGAAGACAGGGCACGGCAGATACGCAGTATTTT	CASRRQGTADTQYF
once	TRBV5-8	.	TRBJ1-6	TGTGCCAGCAGCTTATACGGCCGAACGGTGTTCCCCCTCCACTTT	CASSLYGRTVFPLHF
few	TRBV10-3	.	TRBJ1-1	TGTGCCATCAGTCCTCGAGGGAATGAAGCTTTCTTT	CAISPRGNEAFF
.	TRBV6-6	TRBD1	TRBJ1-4	TGTGCCAGCAGCCTGAGGGGACAGGGGAATGAAAAACTGTTTTTT	CASSLRGQGNEKLFF
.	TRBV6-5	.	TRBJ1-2	TGTGCCAGCAGATTTATTGGGGGCGGCTACACCTTC	CASRFIGGGYTF
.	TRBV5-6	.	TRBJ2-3	TGTGCCAGCAGCTGGGGGCGGGACACAGATACGCAGTATTTT	CASSWGRDTDTQYF
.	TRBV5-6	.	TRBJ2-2	TGTGCCAGCACCCAATTCGCGAACACCGGGGAGCTGTTTTTT	CASTQFANTGELFF
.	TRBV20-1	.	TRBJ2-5	TGCAGTGCTAGCGGTGGAGAGACCCAGTACTTC	CSASGGETQYF
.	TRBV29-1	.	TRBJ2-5	TGCAGCGTTGTAGGAGGGGGAGGAGGCGGGGAGACCCAGTACTTC	CSVVGGGGGGETQYF
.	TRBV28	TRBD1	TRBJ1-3	TGTGCCAGCAGTTCCGGGACAGGACCCAGCTCTGGAAACACCATATATTTT	CASSSGTGPSSGNTIYF
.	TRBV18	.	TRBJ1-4	TGTGCCAGCTCACGAAGGGCGGTAGTTGCAACTAATGAAAAACTGTTTTTT	CASSRRAVVATNEKLFF
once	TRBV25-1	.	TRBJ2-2	TGTGCCAGCAGTCCAGCCCCCCAGGGGAGGGCCGGGGAGCTGTTTTTT	CASSPAPQGRAGELFF
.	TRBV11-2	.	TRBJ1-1	TGTGCCAGCAGCTCCCGGGGCCTCAACACTGAAGCTTTCTTT	CASSSRGLNTEAFF
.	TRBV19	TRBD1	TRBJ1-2	TGTGCCAGTAGACCGGCACAGGGGGGCTATGGCTACACCTTC	CASRPAQGGYGYTF
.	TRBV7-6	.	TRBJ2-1	TGTGCCAGCAGCCGGGACCGTGCCTATCCGTTCTTC	CASSRDRAYPFF
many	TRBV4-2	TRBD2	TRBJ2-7	TGTGCCAGCAGCCAAAGGGCTAGCGAGCGGGGTACACCCTACGAGCAGTACTTC	CASSQRASERGTPYEQYF
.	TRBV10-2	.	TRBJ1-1	TGCGCCAGCAGTGAGGTTAGGTGGAACACTGAAGCTTTCTTT	CASSEVRWNTEAFF
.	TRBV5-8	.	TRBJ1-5	TGTGCCAGCAGCTTTTTAGGAAGCAATCAGCCCCAGCATTTT	CASSFLGSNQPQHF
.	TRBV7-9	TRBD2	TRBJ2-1	TGTGCCAGCAGCCCAAAATTTAGACTAGCGGGAGCGAGGGATGAGCAGTTCTTC	CASSPKFRLAGARDEQFF
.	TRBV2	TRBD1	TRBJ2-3	TGTGCCAGCAGTTTGGGACAGGGAGGTTTAGATACGCAGTATTTT	CASSLGQGGLDTQYF
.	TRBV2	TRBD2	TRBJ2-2	TGTGCCACCAAGATTTTAGCGGGAGACCCGGGGGAGCTGTTTTTT	CATKILAGDPGELFF
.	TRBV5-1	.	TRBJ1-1	TGCGCCAGCAGCCAGGACTTCGCTGAAGCTTTCTTT	CASSQDFAEAFF
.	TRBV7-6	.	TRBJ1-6	TGTGCCAGCAGCTTACCCTCCAGGGGAGGGACCTATAATTCACCCCTCCACTTT	CASSLPSRGGTYNSPLHF
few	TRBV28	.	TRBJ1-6	TGTGCCAGCAGTTTTGCCCCCCCCGGACGCTGGGATTCACCCCTCCACTTT	CASSFAPPGRWDSPLHF
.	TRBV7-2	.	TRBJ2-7	.	CASSLRFGGGRDEQYF
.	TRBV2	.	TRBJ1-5	TGTGCCAGCAGTGGACAGAATAGCAATCAGCCCCAGCATTTT	CASSGQNSNQPQHF
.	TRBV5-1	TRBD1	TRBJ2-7	TGCGCCAGCGGCCGGGACAGCCAATACTACGAGCAGTACTTC	CASGRDSQYYEQYF
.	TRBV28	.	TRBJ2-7	TGTGCCAGCAGCCAACCCGCAGGGTCCGAGCAGTACTTC	CASSQPAGSEQYF